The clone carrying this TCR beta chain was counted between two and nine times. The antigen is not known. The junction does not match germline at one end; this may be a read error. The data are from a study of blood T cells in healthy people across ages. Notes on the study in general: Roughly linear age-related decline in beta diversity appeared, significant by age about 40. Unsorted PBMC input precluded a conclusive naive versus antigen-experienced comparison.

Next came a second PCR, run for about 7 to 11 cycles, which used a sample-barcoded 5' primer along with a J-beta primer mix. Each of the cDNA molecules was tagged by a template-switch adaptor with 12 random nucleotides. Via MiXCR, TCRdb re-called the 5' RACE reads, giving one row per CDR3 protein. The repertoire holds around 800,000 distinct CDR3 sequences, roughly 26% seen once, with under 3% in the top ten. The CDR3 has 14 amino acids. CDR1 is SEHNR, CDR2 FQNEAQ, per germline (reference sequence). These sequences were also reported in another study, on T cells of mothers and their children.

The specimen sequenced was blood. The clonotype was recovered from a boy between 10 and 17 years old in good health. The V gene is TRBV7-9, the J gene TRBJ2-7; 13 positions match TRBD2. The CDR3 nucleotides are TGTGCCAGCAGACCGGGGACTAGCGGGGACGAGCAGTGCTTC. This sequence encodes CASRPGTSGDEQCF.